This entry is about one T cell receptor (beta chain). This specimen belongs to a study of blood T cell repertoires in COVID-19. As processed by the authors: Counts of nucleated cells, estimated from reference gene primer amplification, were obtained. Method: immunoSEQ multiplex PCR; TCRdb's copy keeps in-frame clones and lacks some. Clone size and the V and J calls come from that table; the DNA yielded D and trimming. The sample holds about 150,000 clones, around nine tenths seen once. The length of the CDR3 is 13 residues. The V and J ends lost 5 bases and 5 bases respectively, with 10 bases between them. Germline assignment: CDR1 MNHEY and CDR2 SVGAGI.

Material for sequencing was peripheral blood. This sequence joins TRBV6-5 and TRBJ1-5; D remains unclear. The clonotype originates from a human donor in a cohort sampled during active COVID-19. Here the CDR3 DNA reads TGTGCCAGCAGTCGCACGCGAGATCAGCCCCAGCATTTT. It yields the protein CASSRTRDQPQHF.